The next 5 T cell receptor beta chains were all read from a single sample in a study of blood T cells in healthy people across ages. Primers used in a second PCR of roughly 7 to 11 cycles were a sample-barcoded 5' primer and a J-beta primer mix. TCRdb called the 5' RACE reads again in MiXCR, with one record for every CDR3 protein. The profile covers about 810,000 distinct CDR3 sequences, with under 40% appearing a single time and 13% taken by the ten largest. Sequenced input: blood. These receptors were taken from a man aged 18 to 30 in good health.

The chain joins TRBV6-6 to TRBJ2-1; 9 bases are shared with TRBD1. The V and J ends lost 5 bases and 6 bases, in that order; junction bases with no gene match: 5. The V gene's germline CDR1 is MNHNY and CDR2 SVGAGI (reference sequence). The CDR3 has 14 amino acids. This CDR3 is CASSGGTGPNEQFF. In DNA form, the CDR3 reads TGTGCCAGCAGTGGCGGGACAGGGCCCAATGAGCAGTTCTTC.

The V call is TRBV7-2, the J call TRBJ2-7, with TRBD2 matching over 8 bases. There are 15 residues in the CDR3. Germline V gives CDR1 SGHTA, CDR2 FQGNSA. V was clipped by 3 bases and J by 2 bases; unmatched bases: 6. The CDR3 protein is CASSFGLAFPYEQYF. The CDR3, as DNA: TGTGCCAGCAGCTTCGGACTAGCCTTCCCCTACGAGCAGTACTTC.

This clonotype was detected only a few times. CDR3 sequence: CASSLPRGRDEAFF. In DNA form, the CDR3 reads TGCGCCAGCAGCTTGCCCCGAGGAAGGGATGAAGCTTTCTTT. The rearrangement uses TRBV5-1 and TRBJ1-1; D gene ambiguous. Germline values: CDR1 SGHRS, CDR2 YFSETQ. Trimming shortened V by 1 base and J by 7 bases, and 14 bases separated the two germline ends. CDR3 length: 14 residues. The full variable domain, with the rest looked up from reference TRBV5-1 and TRBJ1-1, is KAGVTQTPRYLIKTRGQQVTLSCSPISGHRSVSWYQQTPGQGLQFLFEYFSETQRNKGNFPGRFSGRQFSNSRSEMNVSTLELGDSALYLCASSLPRGRDEAFFGQGTRLTVV.

The CDR3 region has the DNA TGTGCCAGCAGGGATACCGGGACAGAAAACAATGAGCAGTTCTTC. Translation: CASRDTGTENNEQFF. The genes are TRBV25-1 and TRBJ2-1; 7 positions agree with TRBD1. V trimming: 6 bases; J trimming: 5 bases; junction bases outside the gene matches: 10. Germline assignment: CDR1 MGHDK and CDR2 SYGVNS. The CDR3 is 15 amino acids.

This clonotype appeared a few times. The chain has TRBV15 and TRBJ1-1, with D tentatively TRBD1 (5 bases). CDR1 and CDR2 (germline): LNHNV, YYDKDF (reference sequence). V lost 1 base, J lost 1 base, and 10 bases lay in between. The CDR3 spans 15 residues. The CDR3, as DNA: TGTGCCACCAGCAGAGCCCGGGGGACGAACACTGAAGCTTTCTTT. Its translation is CATSRARGTNTEAFF.